This record concerns one T cell receptor (beta chain) sequence. Antigen: not known. Splitting of CD4+ cells produced CD45RA+ naive and CD45RA-negative memory subsets. Genomic DNA (from each subset) was split evenly across several immunoSEQ plates. Measured with immunoSEQ multiplex PCR; TCRdb has only the in-frame clones, and not every one. The table shows some 2.4 million clones, with approximately 93% occurring only once. This sample was taken from a study of shared clonotypes between healthy human individuals. Points from the study as a whole: The naive CD4 repertoires of a few donors were compared, and about 5% of clonotypes were shared.

The TCR originated in a man between 18 and 29 years old in good health. Some clones in this sample may be carry-over from other donors' samples. Input material: naive CD4+ T cells from PBMCs. The subset was: CD45RA+ positively selected.

This CDR3 is CASSERTASGQPQHF. CDR3 nucleotide sequence: TGTGCCAGCAGCGAACGGACAGCATCGGGTCAGCCCCAGCATTTT. This chain links TRBV6-1 with TRBJ1-5, with TRBD1 as a possible D gene (6 bases). CDR3 length equals 15 residues. Germline V gives CDR1 MNHNS, CDR2 SASEGT. V was trimmed by 6 bases and J by 6 bases, leaving 18 bases between them.